Listed below are T cell receptor beta chains from one sample, sequenced in a study of radiotherapy plus CTLA-4 blockade in lung cancer. Profiled with immunoSEQ multiplex PCR; TCRdb holds only in-frame clones, not every one. The table records approximately 94,000 clones, about four fifths of them present only once. The sequencing used peripheral blood, collected from a patient treated with radiotherapy plus ipilimumab. The receptors were gathered from a human donor with non-small cell lung cancer that progressed on radiotherapy plus ipilimumab. Both conserved end residues are part of each CDR3. A D gene is named only where the DNA matches it firmly. Not all rows give a size; the values are once, few, many and, for expanded clones, a class.

>TRBJ2-1|.|.|TRBV29-1
CSVEEGSSYNEQFF
TGCAGCGTTGAAGAGGGGAGCTCCTACAATGAGCAGTTCTTC
>TRBJ1-5|.|.|TRBV2
CASSEDSVSNQPQHF
TGTGCCAGCAGTGAAGACTCGGTGAGCAATCAGCCCCAGCATTTT
>TRBJ2-1|.|TRBD2|TRBV7-9
CASRPPLAGADNEQFF
TGTGCCAGCAGGCCTCCCCTAGCGGGAGCAGACAATGAGCAGTTCTTC
>TRBJ1-4|few|TRBD1|TRBV19
CASGGQVLTNEKLFF
TGTGCCAGCGGGGGACAGGTTTTGACTAATGAAAAACTGTTTTTT
>TRBJ2-3|.|.|TRBV19
CASSLHLRGRTDTQYF
TGTGCCAGTAGTCTCCATCTCCGGGGGCGCACAGATACGCAGTATTTT
>TRBJ2-1|.|.|TRBV7-9
CASSLPHSSYNEQFF
TGTGCCAGCAGCTTACCGCACAGCTCCTACAATGAGCAGTTCTTC
>TRBJ1-2|.|.|TRBV7-9
CASSLLGGRGSYGYTF
TGTGCCAGCAGCTTACTTGGGGGCAGGGGATCCTATGGCTACACCTTC
>TRBJ2-1|.|.|TRBV7-8
CASSLDRVDEQFF
TGTGCCAGCAGCTTAGACAGGGTGGATGAGCAGTTCTTC
>TRBJ2-1|.|.|TRBV4-1
CASSQDSASSYNEQFF
TGCGCCAGCAGCCAAGATTCGGCTAGCTCCTACAATGAGCAGTTCTTC
>TRBJ2-2|.|.|TRBV28
CASSPPIFGELFF
TGTGCCAGCAGTCCCCCGATTTTCGGGGAGCTGTTTTTT
>TRBJ2-3|.|TRBD2|TRBV30
CAWSVLADSTDTQYF
TGTGCCTGGAGTGTACTAGCGGATAGCACAGATACGCAGTATTTT
>TRBJ2-5|.|TRBD2|TRBV9
CASSATPTSGQETQYF
TGTGCCAGCAGCGCAACCCCGACTAGCGGACAAGAGACCCAGTACTTC
>TRBJ1-5|.|.|TRBV19
CASRVGHQNYQPQHF
TGTGCCAGTAGGGTGGGACACCAGAACTATCAGCCCCAGCATTTT
>TRBJ2-1|.|.|TRBV6-6
CASSPLGDLTSGEQFF
TGTGCCAGCAGTCCCCTGGGCGACCTAACCTCTGGTGAGCAGTTCTTC
>TRBJ2-2|once|.|TRBV7-9
CASSSGALNTGELFF
TGTGCCAGCAGCTCAGGGGCGCTGAACACCGGGGAGCTGTTTTTT
>TRBJ2-5|.|.|TRBV10-3
CAISDNAQGMGETQYF
TGTGCCATCAGTGATAATGCGCAGGGAATGGGAGAGACCCAGTACTTC
>TRBJ1-2|.|TRBD1|TRBV28
CASISGTGPGYTF
TGTGCCAGCATTTCTGGGACAGGGCCTGGCTACACCTTC
>TRBJ2-3|.|TRBD2|TRBV2
CASTSGSRLAGVADTQYF
TGTGCCAGCACCTCAGGGTCAAGACTAGCGGGAGTAGCTGATACGCAGTATTTT